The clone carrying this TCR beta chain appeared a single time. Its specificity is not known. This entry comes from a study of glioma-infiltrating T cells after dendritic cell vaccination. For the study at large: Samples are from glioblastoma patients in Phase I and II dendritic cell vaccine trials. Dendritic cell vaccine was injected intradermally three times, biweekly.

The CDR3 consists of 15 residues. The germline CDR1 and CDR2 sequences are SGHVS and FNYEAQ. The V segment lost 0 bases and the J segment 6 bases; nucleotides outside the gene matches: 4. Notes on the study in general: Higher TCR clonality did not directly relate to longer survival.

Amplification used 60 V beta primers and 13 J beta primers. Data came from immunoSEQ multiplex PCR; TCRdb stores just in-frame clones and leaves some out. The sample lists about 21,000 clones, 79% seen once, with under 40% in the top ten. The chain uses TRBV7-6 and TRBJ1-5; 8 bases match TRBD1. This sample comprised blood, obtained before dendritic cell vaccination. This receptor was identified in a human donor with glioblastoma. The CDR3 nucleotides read TGTGCCAGCAGCTTAGCAGGAGGACAGGGTCAGCCCCAGCATTTT. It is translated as CASSLAGGQGQPQHF. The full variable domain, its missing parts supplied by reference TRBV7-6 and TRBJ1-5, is GAGVSQSPRYKVTKRGQDVALRCDPISGHVSLYWYRQALGQGPEFLTYFNYEAQQDKSGLPNDRFSAERPEGSISTLTIQRTEQRDSAMYRCASSLAGGQGQPQHFGDGTRLSIL.